This T cell receptor beta chain was recovered during a study of OX40 agonist ivuxolimab in advanced cancers. Some background on the complete study: The costimulatory receptor OX40 (CD134) was targeted by ivuxolimab, a fully human IgG2 agonistic monoclonal antibody. The paper reports the monotherapy dose-escalation portion (N ≈ 50 patients) of the phase I ivuxolimab trial. Partial responses occurred in three dose-escalation patients: two with cutaneous melanoma and one with hepatocellular carcinoma. Prior anti-PD-1, anti-PD-L1 or anti-CTLA-4 therapy was permitted, and checkpoint inhibitors had been received by around 39% of dose-escalation patients. Among the approximately 54 dose-escalation patients, around 19 had hepatocellular carcinoma, roughly 15 melanoma, 9 renal cell carcinoma and 9 head and neck cancer. The purpose of peripheral TCRbeta sequencing was to test whether ivuxolimab changed TCR sequence diversity and led to clonal T-cell expansion. Intravenous ivuxolimab was administered to patients every 2 weeks at six dose levels: 0.01, 0.1, 0.3, 1.5, 3 and 10 mg/kg. The dose-escalation cohort was 82.7% male with a mean age of approximately 60 years, ranging from roughly 23 to 85.

Patients with autoimmune disease history or receiving systemic immunosuppression were excluded from the trial. Peripheral blood for TCR sequencing was collected from all dose cohorts at baseline, on cycle 4 day 1, and on cycle 7 day 1. Samples came from an open-label, multicenter, first-in-human phase I dose-escalation trial of ivuxolimab. Adults with locally advanced or metastatic head and neck squamous cell, hepatocellular, melanoma or renal cell carcinoma were enrolled in the trial. Before TCR sequencing, CD4+ and CD8+ T cells were separately sorted from peripheral blood. Details on this clone: Its cognate antigen has yet to be identified. Base qualities were left out, and no much larger clone turns up one base away.

Beyond this particular receptor, the publication reports: On average, CD8+ T cells showed more expanded clones than CD4+ T cells after ivuxolimab. In partial responders in the 0.1-3.0 mg/kg groups, normalized peripheral clonal expansion was found to be among the lowest, especially among CD8+ T cells. At doses from 0.1 to 3.0 mg/kg, clonal expansion was seen in both CD4+ and CD8+ blood T cells between baseline and week 6. Low levels of normalized T-cell clonal expansion were also seen in some patients who did not respond. Which antigens the clonally expanded peripheral T cells were specific for was not determined.

For sequencing of the TCRbeta CDR3 region, genomic DNA was extracted from the sorted cells. The immunoSEQ Assay was used for sequencing of TCRbeta CDR3 regions. The immuneACCESS repertoire file appears here via TCRdb, limited to in-frame rearrangements. These files lack a portion of the clones; in checked studies, under half of the deficit traces to unresolved V genes, and the cause of the others is not known. A total of about 84,000 clones appear in this sample, roughly nine tenths of them only once. 0.19% of the sample comes from the top ten. The sample here was CD4+ or CD8+ T cells sorted from blood, taken in a trial of the OX40 agonist ivuxolimab. This sequence originates from an adult with an advanced solid tumor such as melanoma, head and neck, liver or kidney cancer.

The CDR3 region: CASSLGLAGRTTDTQYF. The sequenced DNA is TGTGCCAGCAGCTTAGGCCTAGCGGGTAGGACCACAGATACGCAGTATTTT. The receptor chain draws on TRBV7-2 and TRBJ2-3; TRBD2 fits 8 bases in the junction. CDR3 length: 17 amino acids, cysteine to phenylalanine. Just CDR3 DNA is preserved here, 51 bases in frame from base 1. The germline V gene sets CDR1 to SGHTA and CDR2 to FQGNSA. Trimming accounts for 1 base at V and 2 bases at J, while the number of junction bases matched to no gene is 8.